A selection of T cell receptor beta chains follows, all from one sample in a study of blood T cell repertoires in COVID-19. TCRdb keeps only in-frame clones here, not all; method: immunoSEQ multiplex PCR. The table lists about 350,000 clones, 88% of them singletons. Sequencing was performed on peripheral blood. Every receptor here comes from a woman in her 70s with COVID-19, enrolled during active disease. CDR3s include the opening cysteine and the closing phenylalanine or tryptophan. A D gene is named only where the DNA matches it firmly. The size entry is marked missing in some rows and otherwise reads once, few, many or a size class.

size	D	V	J	DNA	CDR3
NA	TRBD1	TRBV7-8	TRBJ1-6	TGTGCCAGCAGCTTCGGACAGGGCAATTCACCCCTCCACTTT	CASSFGQGNSPLHF
once	TRBD1	TRBV7-8	TRBJ1-2	TGTGCCAGCAGCTTAAAATGGGACAGCTATGGCTACACCTTC	CASSLKWDSYGYTF
NA	NA	TRBV28	TRBJ2-5	TGTGCCAGCAGGGCTTCACAAGAGACCCAGTACTTC	CASRASQETQYF
NA	TRBD1	TRBV2	TRBJ1-4	TGTGCCAGCAATCGACAGGGCTCAACTAATGAAAAACTGTTTTTT	CASNRQGSTNEKLFF
NA	TRBD1	TRBV30	TRBJ1-2	TGTGCCTGGGGACAGGGGCTCACTGAGGGCTACACCTTC	CAWGQGLTEGYTF
NA	TRBD2	TRBV28	TRBJ2-3	TGTGCCAGCAGTCCTAGCGGGGGGTTTAGCACAGATACGCAGTATTTT	CASSPSGGFSTDTQYF
NA	TRBD2	TRBV2	TRBJ2-4	TGTGCCAGCACTTGGGGGGGACTTAAAAACATTCAGTACTTC	CASTWGGLKNIQYF
NA	NA	TRBV18	TRBJ1-2	TGTGCCAGCGAAACGGGCAGGGGCAGAAGATATGGCTACACCTTC	CASETGRGRRYGYTF
NA	TRBD1	TRBV7-2	TRBJ2-2	TGTGCCAGCAGCTCCATCGTGGGGGACAGGGTTGGGATCGGGGAGCTGTTTTTT	CASSSIVGDRVGIGELFF
NA	NA	TRBV2	TRBJ1-2	TGTGCCAGCGCGCGGGGAATTGCTAACTATGGCTACACCTTC	CASARGIANYGYTF
NA	NA	TRBV19	TRBJ1-4	TGTGCCAGTAGTATAGAGGCTGAAAAACTGTTTTTT	CASSIEAEKLFF
NA	NA	TRBV11-2	TRBJ2-5	TGTGCCAGCAGCTTCGGTACAGGGCCAAGAGAGACCCAGTACTTC	CASSFGTGPRETQYF
few	NA	TRBV7-3	TRBJ1-1	TGTGCCAGCAGCTTAACGCGGCAAAAGCGCACTGAAGCTTTCTTT	CASSLTRQKRTEAFF
once	NA	TRBV19	TRBJ2-3	TGTGCCAGTAGGAACTTAGGGGGGGCAGAGCAGTATTTT	CASRNLGGAEQYF
NA	NA	TRBV19	TRBJ2-7	TGTGCCAGTAGCTGGACAGTTAACTACGAGCAGTACTTC	CASSWTVNYEQYF
NA	NA	TRBV5-6	TRBJ1-5	TGTGCCAGCAGCCTCTCGCCCAGACACAATCAGCCCCAGCATTTT	CASSLSPRHNQPQHF
NA	TRBD1	TRBV7-2	TRBJ1-6	TGTGCCAGCAGCTGGACGGGACAGGGAGACTCACCCCTCCACTTT	CASSWTGQGDSPLHF
NA	NA	TRBV2	TRBJ1-5	TGTGCCAGCCAGATCGGGGGGAGCAATCAGCCCCAGCATTTT	CASQIGGSNQPQHF
NA	TRBD2	TRBV5-1	TRBJ2-1	TGCGCCAGCAGGGATAGCGGGGGCCACTCCTACAATGAGCAGTTCTTC	CASRDSGGHSYNEQFF
NA	NA	TRBV28	TRBJ1-6	TGTGCCAGCAGCCCTCATGAGAATAATTCACCCCTCCACTTT	CASSPHENNSPLHF
NA	TRBD1	TRBV5-1	TRBJ1-2	TGCGCCAGCAGCCCGATGACAGGGGCCATAAACTATGGCTACACCTTC	CASSPMTGAINYGYTF
NA	TRBD2	TRBV3-1/TRBV3-2	TRBJ2-1	TGTGCCAGCGGGTCGGCAGCGGGGGGTTACAATGAGCAGTTCTTC	CASGSAAGGYNEQFF
once	NA	TRBV5-1	TRBJ2-2	TGCGCCAGCAGCTTGTGGGGCGCCGGCGGGGAGCTGTTTTTT	CASSLWGAGGELFF
NA	NA	TRBV5-6	TRBJ1-1	TGTGCCAGCAGCTTGGTCAGGAACACTGAAGCTTTCTTT	CASSLVRNTEAFF
once	NA	TRBV27	TRBJ1-2	TGTGCCAGCAGTAACCAGGGGTATGGCTACACCTTC	CASSNQGYGYTF
NA	TRBD1	TRBV6-2/TRBV6-3	TRBJ2-7	TGTGCCAGCAGTTCCTGGACAGGCTCCTACGAGCAGTACTTC	CASSSWTGSYEQYF
NA	NA	TRBV10-1	TRBJ2-7	TGCGCCAGCAGTGATGGCCGCTCCTACGAGCAGTACTTC	CASSDGRSYEQYF
NA	TRBD1	TRBV10-3	TRBJ1-4	TGTGCCACCGGGACAGGCCTCAATGAAAAACTGTTTTTT	CATGTGLNEKLFF
few	NA	TRBV6-5	TRBJ1-1	TGTGCCAGCAGTTACGGTTTCAACATGAACACTGAAGCTTTCTTT	CASSYGFNMNTEAFF
once	TRBD1	TRBV19	TRBJ1-6	TGTGCCAGTAGCCGAGGGACAGATTCACCCCTCCACTTT	CASSRGTDSPLHF
once	NA	TRBV14	TRBJ1-4	TGTGCCAGCAGCCGCACGAAGGGGACTAATGAAAAACTGTTTTTT	CASSRTKGTNEKLFF
NA	NA	TRBV28	TRBJ1-2	TGTGCCAGCAGCCTCGGGACATTTGGGACGTATGGCTACACCTTC	CASSLGTFGTYGYTF
NA	TRBD2	TRBV4-1	TRBJ2-1	TGCGCCAGCAGCCAAGCGGGGCGGGGGGCCTACAATGAGCAGTTCTTC	CASSQAGRGAYNEQFF
NA	NA	TRBV7-2	TRBJ1-1	TGTGTCAGCAGGGCCCTAGGGGGGAACACTGAAGCTTTCTTT	CVSRALGGNTEAFF
NA	NA	TRBV5-1	TRBJ1-2	TGCGCCAGCAGTCCAGGGGACTATGGCTACACCTTC	CASSPGDYGYTF